The 17 T cell receptor beta chains reported below all come from one sample, sequenced in a study of shared clonotypes between healthy human individuals. Clones were read by immunoSEQ multiplex PCR, and TCRdb kept only the in-frame ones, dropping some. The top ten clones hold approximately 1% of a sample with about 2 million clones, approximately 94% of them seen once. Selected positively for CCR7 and CD45RO-negative, naive CD8 cells excluded terminally differentiated effector memory CD45RA+ cells. The material sequenced was naive CD8+ T cells sorted from blood. Every receptor here comes from a man aged 18 to 29 in good health.

This chain links TRBV7-9 with TRBJ2-1; 7 bases are a match to TRBD1. Germline values: CDR1 SEHNR, CDR2 FQNEAQ (reference sequence). The CDR3 totals 15 residues. V lost 4 bases and J lost 7; bases outside the gene matches: 10. DNA for the CDR3: TGTGCCAGCAGCTACCCGGGACAGAGGGGGAATGAGCAGTTCTTC. Translation gives CASSYPGQRGNEQFF.

The chain couples TRBV5-6 to TRBJ2-7; 7 bases line up with TRBD2. Germline assignment: CDR1 SGHDT and CDR2 YYEEEE. The CDR3 totals 16 residues. V lost 0 bases, J lost 2 bases, and 8 bases stayed unmatched. As DNA, the CDR3 is TGTGCCAGCAGCTTGGAGGCTAGCGGATATACCTACGAGCAGTACTTC. Its protein product is CASSLEASGYTYEQYF.

This chain connects TRBV9 to TRBJ2-5, with TRBD2 matching 14 bases. Germline assignment: CDR1 SGDLS and CDR2 YYNGEE. The CDR3 consists of 17 residues. Germline trimming cut 3 bases from V and 0 bases from J; bases unmatched to any gene: 4. CDR3 DNA sequence: TGTGCCAGCAGCGGGGGACTAGCGGGAGTGTACCAAGAGACCCAGTACTTC. It is translated as CASSGGLAGVYQETQYF.

The genes are TRBV4-1 and TRBJ2-7; 8 bases line up with TRBD2. CDR3 length: 16 amino acids. Germline CDR1 MGHRA, CDR2 YSYEKL. J lost 0 bases, V lost 0 bases, and 4 bases had no gene match. The CDR3 protein is CASSQEESGSSYEQYF. CDR3 DNA sequence: TGCGCCAGCAGCCAAGAAGAAAGCGGGAGCTCCTACGAGCAGTACTTC.

A remark on this clone: The same CDR3 is also encoded by other DNA sequences in this sample. The chain employs TRBV7-6 and TRBJ2-7; D is unclear. The CDR3 contains 13 residues. Germline values: CDR1 SGHVS, CDR2 FNYEAQ. V gave up 0 bases and J gave up 3 bases, with 6 bases separating them. CDR3 in amino acids: CASSLAQDYEQYF. As DNA, the CDR3 is TGTGCCAGCAGCTTAGCGCAAGACTACGAGCAGTACTTC.

CDR3 sequence reads: CASSPLGQSYGYTF. CDR3 nucleotide sequence: TGTGCCAGCAGCCCGCTGGGGCAGAGCTATGGCTACACCTTC. This sequence joins TRBV7-6 and TRBJ1-2; tentatively, D is TRBD1 (5 bases). CDR3 length: 14 residues. The V end lost 5 bases, the J end lost 4 bases, and 14 bases lay between the germline ends. Germline CDR1 SGHVS, CDR2 FNYEAQ.

The chain uses TRBV2 and TRBJ2-7, with D unclear. The CDR3 extends over 13 amino acids. From germline, CDR1 is SNHLY and CDR2 FYNNEI. With 4 bases removed from V and 0 bases from J, the gap between germline ends came to 7 bases. The CDR3 reads CASSGHGSYEQYF. Here the CDR3 DNA reads TGTGCCAGCAGTGGACACGGCTCCTACGAGCAGTACTTC.

The genes are TRBV27 and TRBJ2-7, with D uncertain. V was cut by 8 bases and J by 7 bases, with 12 bases left in between. Germline V gene sequence: CDR1 MNHEY, CDR2 SMNVEV (reference sequence). This CDR3 has 11 residues. For the CDR3, the DNA is TGTGCCAGCGGGAATGGGCGGGAGCAGTACTTC. Translated: CASGNGREQYF.

The V call is TRBV7-9, the J call TRBJ1-6; tentative D call: TRBD1 (6 bases). V was clipped by 0 bases and J by 10 bases, with 10 bases between them. CDR3 size: 14 residues. The germline gives CDR1 SEHNR, CDR2 FQNEAQ (reference sequence). This chain's CDR3 is CASSLAGGGSPLHF. CDR3 nucleotide sequence: TGTGCCAGCAGCTTAGCCGGGGGCGGCTCACCCCTCCACTTT.

The CDR3 protein is CASSQALAVQETQYF. The CDR3 nucleotides are TGTGCCAGCAGCCAAGCCCTAGCGGTCCAAGAGACCCAGTACTTC. The rearrangement links TRBV14 to TRBJ2-5, with 7 bases aligning to TRBD2. CDR1 is SGHDN and CDR2 is FVKESK in the germline V gene. The CDR3 is 15 amino acids. Trimming cost V 1 base and J 1 base; bases outside gene matches: 3. The full variable domain, with the rest looked up from reference TRBV14 and TRBJ2-5, is EAGVTQFPSHSVIEKGQTVTLRCDPISGHDNLYWYRRVMGKEIKFLLHFVKESKQDESGMPNNRFLAERTGGTYSTLKVQPAELEDSGVYFCASSQALAVQETQYFGPGTRLLVL.

This chain joins TRBV5-1 and TRBJ1-2; perhaps TRBD1 as D (6 bases). V shed 4 bases and J shed 3 bases, with 16 bases lying between them. The CDR3 covers 15 residues. Germline values: CDR1 SGHRS, CDR2 YFSETQ. The CDR3 nucleotides read TGCGCCAGCAGCGAATCAGGGGTGATAGACTATGGCTACACCTTC. This translates into CASSESGVIDYGYTF.

V gene TRBV2 combines with J gene TRBJ2-7; possibly TRBD1 for D (5 bases). The V and J ends lost 3 bases and 1 base respectively, with 13 bases between them. In germline, CDR1 is SNHLY, CDR2 FYNNEI. This CDR3 is 15 amino acids long. CDR3 protein: CASSDQGGFSYEQYF. The CDR3 nucleotides read TGTGCCAGCAGTGATCAGGGCGGATTTTCCTACGAGCAGTACTTC.

The chain uses TRBV7-9 and TRBJ2-7; no definite D call. V lost 5 bases and J lost 6, with 14 bases in between. Germline V gene sequence: CDR1 SEHNR, CDR2 FQNEAQ (reference sequence). The CDR3 spans 13 residues. The CDR3 sequence is CASSPGWSAEQYF. The CDR3 bases are TGTGCCAGCAGCCCTGGCTGGTCCGCCGAGCAGTACTTC. Full variable domain (remainder filled in from reference TRBV7-9 and TRBJ2-7): DTGVSQNPRHKITKRGQNVTFRCDPISEHNRLYWYRQTLGQGPEFLTYFQNEAQLEKSRLLSDRFSAERPKGSFSTLEIQRTEQGDSAMYLCASSPGWSAEQYFGPGTRLTVT.

The chain joins TRBV2 to TRBJ2-7; 7 nucleotides match TRBD2. V trimming: 1 base; J trimming: 7 bases; junction bases outside the gene matches: 7. The CDR3 consists of 14 residues. Germline V lookup: CDR1 SNHLY, CDR2 FYNNEI. In DNA form, the CDR3 reads TGTGCCAGCAGTGAAGGGGCGGGACTATTGGAGCAGTACTTC. This gives the protein CASSEGAGLLEQYF.

This clone was observed once. The germline gene is not matched at one end of the junction; a read error may be the cause. Other nucleotide sequences in the sample specify the same CDR3. This chain connects TRBV30 to TRBJ1-1; TRBD1 might be the D (5 bases). The germline V gene encodes CDR1 GTSNPN and CDR2 SVGIG (reference sequence). The length of the CDR3 is 16 residues. The CDR3 sequence: CAWSGFEGPLNTEAFF. The DNA for the CDR3 is TGTGCCTGGAGTGGTTTCGAGGGACCGCTGAACACTGAAGCTTTTTTT.

The chain employs TRBV5-1 and TRBJ2-3, with no clear D. The germline V gene has CDR1 SGHRS and CDR2 YFSETQ. The CDR3 is 14 amino acids. With 3 bases removed from V and 1 base from J, the gap between germline ends came to 9 bases. The CDR3: CASSSLWGTDTQYF. CDR3 bases: TGCGCCAGCAGCTCCCTCTGGGGCACAGATACGCAGTATTTT. The full variable domain, with the rest looked up from reference TRBV5-1 and TRBJ2-3, is KAGVTQTPRYLIKTRGQQVTLSCSPISGHRSVSWYQQTPGQGLQFLFEYFSETQRNKGNFPGRFSGRQFSNSRSEMNVSTLELGDSALYLCASSSLWGTDTQYFGPGTRLTVL.

The chain is built from TRBV2 and TRBJ2-7; perhaps TRBD1 as D (6 bases). Between the trimmed V and J ends, which lost 6 bases and 6 bases, there was a span of 15 bases. Germline V gives CDR1 SNHLY, CDR2 FYNNEI. This CDR3 has 13 residues. In DNA, the CDR3 is TGTGCCAGCAGCCCCGGGACAAATCTCGAGCAGTACTTC. Amino acid sequence: CASSPGTNLEQYF. The whole variable domain, remainder taken from reference TRBV2 and TRBJ2-7, is EPEVTQTPSHQVTQMGQEVILRCVPISNHLYFYWYRQILGQKVEFLVSFYNNEISEKSEIFDDQFSVERPDGSNFTLKIRSTKLEDSAMYFCASSPGTNLEQYFGPGTRLTVT.